One sample yielded the 22 T cell receptor beta chains listed below, sequenced in a study of OX40 agonist ivuxolimab in advanced cancers. TCRdb keeps only in-frame clones here, not all; method: immunoSEQ multiplex PCR. The table lists some 70,000 clones, more than 75% of them singletons, with around 0.7% in the top ten. This material consisted of CD4+ or CD8+ T cells sorted from blood, taken in a trial of the OX40 agonist ivuxolimab. Receptor source: an adult with an advanced solid tumor such as melanoma, head and neck, liver or kidney cancer.

The chain is built from TRBV11-2 and TRBJ1-6; D remains unclear. Germline V gene data show CDR1 as SGHAT and CDR2 as FQNNGV. The germline V and J ends were trimmed by 1 base and 12 bases, with 16 bases remaining between them. The CDR3 runs 15 residues. CDR3 in amino acids: CASSLGRSWGIPLHF. Here the CDR3 DNA reads TGTGCCAGCAGCTTAGGGAGGTCATGGGGTATACCCCTCCACTTT.

This chain connects TRBV18 to TRBJ1-1, with D possibly TRBD1 on 5 matching bases. V was clipped by 3 bases and J by 0 bases, with 14 bases between them. The germline V gene encodes CDR1 KGHSH and CDR2 LQKENI. The CDR3 loop spans 16 amino acids. The CDR3 region is CASSPLGAGLNTEAFF. CDR3 nucleotides: TGTGCCAGCTCACCCCTAGGGGCAGGCCTGAACACTGAAGCTTTCTTT.

This chain joins TRBV9 and TRBJ1-1; unclear D gene. Deletions cut 3 bases from V and 3 bases from J, with 12 bases between. CDR3 length equals 14 residues. Germline V lookup: CDR1 SGDLS, CDR2 YYNGEE. The CDR3 loop is CASSAPTADTEAFF. CDR3 DNA sequence: TGTGCCAGCAGCGCTCCAACGGCGGACACTGAAGCTTTCTTT.

The genes are TRBV19 and TRBJ1-1, with D hard to call. The CDR3 sequence is 12 residues long. The V end was cut by 3 bases, the J end by 6 bases, with 8 bases between. Germline V gene lookup returns CDR1 LNHDA and CDR2 SQIVND (reference sequence). The CDR3 protein is CASSMGGPEAFF. The CDR3 DNA sequence: TGTGCCAGTAGTATGGGAGGACCTGAAGCTTTCTTT.

The gene calls are TRBV2 and TRBJ2-1, with 7 bases fitting TRBD2. This CDR3 comprises 13 residues. Germline V CDR1 and CDR2: SNHLY, FYNNEI. Unmatched junction bases numbered 13, after V lost 5 bases and J lost 15 bases. As DNA, the CDR3 is TGTGCCAGCAGTACCCGGGAGGCGACTAGGACGTTCTTC. It codes for CASSTREATRTFF.

The chain carries TRBV6-5 and TRBJ2-7; D not certain. CDR3 size: 15 residues. CDR1 MNHEY and CDR2 SVGAGI come from the germline V gene. V was shortened by 0 bases and J by 3 bases, with 12 bases between the two germline ends. The CDR3 bases are TGTGCCAGCAGTTACTCGGGTGGAGTCCACTACGAGCAGTACTTC. This translates into CASSYSGGVHYEQYF.

The chain is built from TRBV5-1 and TRBJ1-1; 10 nucleotides agree with TRBD1. The germline V gene encodes CDR1 SGHRS and CDR2 YFSETQ. The V gene end was trimmed by 1 base and the J gene end by 6 bases; junction bases not matched to a gene: 9. This CDR3 has 16 amino acids. CDR3 nucleotides: TGCGCCAGCAGCTTGTCGACAGGGGGCGCGGGTTCTGAAGCTTTCTTT. Translation gives CASSLSTGGAGSEAFF. The full variable domain, with the rest looked up from reference TRBV5-1 and TRBJ1-1, is KAGVTQTPRYLIKTRGQQVTLSCSPISGHRSVSWYQQTPGQGLQFLFEYFSETQRNKGNFPGRFSGRQFSNSRSEMNVSTLELGDSALYLCASSLSTGGAGSEAFFGQGTRLTVV.

The chain links TRBV4-3 to TRBJ1-2, with unresolved D. Germline CDR1 is LGHNA and CDR2 is YSLEER. Trimming removed 0 bases at V and 1 base at J, with 9 bases between. This CDR3 is 15 amino acids long. CDR3 coding DNA: TGCGCCAGCAGCCAAGATCCGACCCGTAACTATGGCTACACCTTC. Encoded protein: CASSQDPTRNYGYTF.

The table lists this clone with a few counts. The V gene is TRBV11-2, the J gene TRBJ1-2; the D is unclear. The V gene lost 5 bases and the J gene lost 1 base, with 14 bases spanning the gap. This CDR3 has 15 residues. Germline V CDR1 and CDR2: SGHAT, FQNNGV. The CDR3 is CASSPGVSSNYGYTF. The DNA of the CDR3 is TGTGCCAGCAGCCCTGGGGTCTCAAGTAACTATGGCTACACCTTC.

The chain joins TRBV21-1 to TRBJ1-6. TRBV21-1 is a known pseudogene. The CDR3 runs 17 residues. The CDR3 sequence: CASSKKKEVGFEKPLHF. In nucleotides, the CDR3 is TGTGCCAGCAGCAAAAAAAAGGAGGTAGGATTCGAAAAACCCCTCCACTTT.

V is TRBV10-1 and J is TRBJ1-2; the D gene is possibly TRBD1 (6 bases). The CDR3 has 13 residues. CDR1 is WNHNN and CDR2 is SYGVQD in the germline V gene (reference sequence). V was shortened by 1 base and J by 4 bases, with 7 bases between the two germline ends. CDR3 amino acids: CASSEYRAYGYTF. As DNA, the CDR3 is TGCGCCAGCAGTGAGTACAGGGCCTATGGCTACACCTTC.

The chain combines TRBV6-5 with TRBJ2-7; perhaps D is TRBD1 or TRBD2 (5 bases each). Trimming removed 0 bases from V and 4 bases from J, with 13 bases in between. The CDR3 extends over 15 amino acids. CDR1 is MNHEY and CDR2 is SVGAGI in the germline V gene. The CDR3 DNA is TGTGCCAGCAGTTACTCGATACAGGAGGCGTACGAGCAGTACTTC. This translates into CASSYSIQEAYEQYF.

A single count supports this clone. CDR3: CASSQTAAGRYEQYF. DNA of the CDR3: TGTGCCAGCAGCCAAACCGCCGCAGGGAGGTACGAGCAGTACTTC. The rearrangement uses TRBV14 and TRBJ2-7, with a weak D call TRBD2 (6 bases). V was pared by 2 bases and J by 4 bases, with 15 bases between. The germline V gene encodes CDR1 SGHDN and CDR2 FVKESK. CDR3 length: 15 amino acids.

This clone was seen more than once but under ten times. J is TRBJ2-7 and V is TRBV6-5; TRBD1 matches at 7 bases. The CDR3 extends over 15 amino acids. Trimming took 6 bases from V and 0 from J; bases not matched to a gene: 8. Per the germline V gene, CDR1 is MNHEY and CDR2 is SVGAGI. DNA of the CDR3: TGTGCCAGCAGCCGAACGGGACAGAGCTCCTACGAGCAGTACTTC. Its translation: CASSRTGQSSYEQYF.

This clone came up a few times. The V and J genes are TRBV7-9 and TRBJ1-1, with D maybe TRBD1 (5 bases). The CDR3 loop spans 12 amino acids. V lost 5 bases, J lost 11 bases, and 15 bases lay in between. In germline, CDR1 is SEHNR, CDR2 FQNEAQ (reference sequence). The chain's CDR3 is CASSPQGGRAFF. In DNA, the CDR3 is TGTGCCAGCAGCCCCCAGGGAGGGCGTGCTTTCTTT.

This clone appeared a few times. The chain links TRBV6-4 to TRBJ1-6; D is perhaps TRBD1 (5 bases). V lost 8 bases, J lost 10 bases, and 15 bases lay in between. Germline values: CDR1 MRHNA, CDR2 SNTAGT. The CDR3 length is 13 residues. Here the CDR3 reads CASSSGEGSPLHF. Here the CDR3 DNA reads TGTGCCAGCTCCAGTGGGGAGGGGTCACCCCTCCACTTT.

Concerning this clone: This sample also contains other DNA sequences that code for the same CDR3. V gene TRBV7-2 combines with J gene TRBJ2-7; TRBD1 aligns across 7 bases. V was clipped by 4 bases and J by 0 bases; unmatched bases: 3. Looked up from germline, CDR1 is SGHTA and CDR2 is FQGNSA. This CDR3 is built from 14 residues. The CDR3 spells CASSSRQGSYEQYF. The CDR3, as DNA: TGTGCCAGCAGCTCCAGACAGGGCTCCTACGAGCAGTACTTC.

The chain carries TRBV7-9 and TRBJ2-5; the D gene could be TRBD1 or TRBD2 (5 bases each). V was trimmed by 5 bases and J by 5 bases, leaving 15 bases between them. This CDR3 region has 14 residues. From germline, CDR1 is SEHNR and CDR2 FQNEAQ (reference sequence). DNA of the CDR3: TGTGCCAGCAGCCCCTTCGGGGCGGATGAGACCCAGTACTTC. It specifies CASSPFGADETQYF.

The genes are TRBV18 and TRBJ1-2; D call uncertain. The germline V and J ends were trimmed by 2 bases and 3 bases, with 7 bases remaining between them. The CDR3 spans 13 residues. The germline gives CDR1 KGHSH, CDR2 LQKENI. CDR3 region: CASSPGVDYGYTF. The CDR3 DNA reads as TGTGCCAGCTCACCAGGGGTGGACTATGGCTACACCTTC.

The chain is built from TRBV11-2 and TRBJ2-7, with 8 nucleotides matching TRBD1. This CDR3 has 16 residues. Germline CDR1 reads SGHAT; CDR2 reads FQNNGV. Unmatched junction bases numbered 11, after V lost 5 bases and J lost 2 bases. The CDR3 DNA follows: TGTGCCAGCAGCCCGCTCCGACGACAGGGGACCTACGAGCAGTACTTC. Translating it yields CASSPLRRQGTYEQYF.

The rearrangement joins TRBV5-1 to TRBJ1-1; the match to TRBD1 covers 7 bases. The CDR3 covers 15 residues. V was clipped by 1 base and J by 4 bases; unmatched bases: 7. Germline values: CDR1 SGHRS, CDR2 YFSETQ. CDR3: CASSLFQGGLTEAFF. The CDR3 DNA reads TGCGCCAGCAGCTTGTTCCAGGGGGGACTCACTGAAGCTTTCTTT.

V gene TRBV11-2 combines with J gene TRBJ1-1; no firm D call. The CDR3 has 13 amino acids. Germline V gene data show CDR1 as SGHAT and CDR2 as FQNNGV. Trimming cost V 1 base and J 3 bases, with 6 bases left between them. The CDR3 loop is CASSLAGYTEAFF. As DNA, the CDR3 is TGTGCCAGCAGCTTAGCCGGGTACACTGAAGCTTTCTTT.